A selection of T cell receptor beta chains follows, all from one sample in a study of control samples from healthy donors and cancer patients. The repertoire was sequenced with immunoSEQ multiplex PCR; TCRdb's copy has only in-frame clones and lacks some. The repertoire holds approximately 100,000 clones, with about 90% as singletons. The specimen was blood. These receptor sequences come from a man between 25 and 39 years old in good health. The CDR3 runs from the conserved cysteine through the conserved F or W. D genes are given only for firm matches.

>TRBJ1-1|-|TRBV5-5
CASSLEGIQAFF
TGTGCCAGCAGCTTGGAGGGAATACAAGCTTTCTTT
>TRBJ2-1|-|TRBV20-1
CSASGRSSGSYNEQFF
TGCAGTGCTAGTGGGCGTAGTAGCGGCTCCTACAATGAGCAGTTCTTC
>TRBJ2-7|-|TRBV7-2
CASSSPVREQYF
TGTGCCAGCAGCTCACCCGTTCGGGAGCAGTACTTC
>TRBJ1-6|TRBD1|TRBV18
CASSPTTGVNSPLHF
TGTGCCAGCTCACCGACGACAGGGGTAAATTCACCCCTCCACTTT
>TRBJ1-6|TRBD1|TRBV6-5
CASRINRGWDSPLHF
TGTGCCAGCAGGATAAACAGGGGGTGGGATTCACCCCTCCACTTT
>TRBJ2-7|-|TRBV7-9
CASSPSLYGQYF
TGTGCCAGCAGCCCTAGTCTCTACGGGCAGTACTTC
>TRBJ2-1|-|TRBV5-1
CASSLGQVYNEQFF
TGCGCCAGCAGCTTGGGGCAGGTCTACAATGAGCAGTTCTTC
>TRBJ1-4|-|TRBV27
CASSRRTNEKLFF
TGTGCCAGCAGTCGAAGGACTAATGAAAAACTGTTTTTT
>TRBJ1-3|-|TRBV7-9
CASSGTASSGNTIYF
TGTGCCAGCAGCGGGACCGCCAGCTCTGGAAACACCATATATTTT
>TRBJ2-1|-|TRBV5-1
CASSLGGLDNEQFF
TGCGCCAGCAGCTTGGGGGGGCTAGACAATGAGCAGTTCTTC
>TRBJ1-2|-|TRBV19
CASSIAPGMGYTF
TGTGCCAGTAGTATAGCTCCCGGTATGGGCTACACCTTC
>TRBJ2-1|TRBD1|TRBV5-1
CASSVGQGASEQFF
TGCGCCAGCAGCGTGGGACAGGGGGCCAGTGAGCAGTTCTTC
>TRBJ2-7|-|TRBV29-1
CSVDEGQGGEQYF
TGCAGCGTTGATGAAGGTCAGGGGGGCGAGCAGTACTTC
>TRBJ2-1|TRBD2|TRBV24-1
CATSDPRLAGGPSSYNEQFF
TGTGCCACCAGTGATCCAAGGCTAGCGGGAGGGCCTAGCTCCTACAATGAGCAGTTCTTC
>TRBJ1-2|-|TRBV30
CAWSVVAVNYGYTF
TGTGCCTGGAGTGTAGTAGCGGTTAACTATGGCTACACCTTC
>TRBJ1-1|-|TRBV25-1
CASSEYNTEAFF
TGTGCCAGCAGTGAATATAACACTGAAGCTTTCTTT
>TRBJ2-3|TRBD2|TRBV5-1
CASSPLAGRAYTQYF
TGCGCCAGCAGCCCGTTGGCCGGGAGGGCCTATACGCAGTATTTT
>TRBJ1-1|TRBD1|TRBV3-1/TRBV3-2
CASSQNRGMNTEAFF
TGTGCCAGCAGCCAGAACAGGGGAATGAACACTGAAGCTTTCTTT